This T cell receptor beta chain was sequenced during a study of blood T cell repertoires in COVID-19. Overall study: The United States, Italy and Spain were the sources of the acute and convalescent COVID-19 samples. PBMCs, B-cell-depleted T cells, or T cells provided the cDNA or gDNA that made up the material.

Authors' data handling: Nucleated cell counts were estimated from reference gene primer amplification. The data were produced by immunoSEQ multiplex PCR, yet TCRdb's version contains in-frame clones alone and is incomplete. D and trimming come from the DNA, and the V and J calls and clone size come from that table. The profile shows 65,000 to 95,000 clones, around 80% of them singletons. Trimming took 1 base from V and 0 from J, leaving 6 bases between them. Germline V gives CDR1 SEHNR, CDR2 FQNEAQ (reference sequence). The CDR3 covers 14 residues. The specimen sequenced was peripheral blood. This TCR came from a woman aged 50 to 60 with acute or convalescent COVID-19. The rearrangement uses TRBV7-9 and TRBJ1-1; D gene unclear. Written as DNA, the CDR3 is TGTGCCAGCAGCTTAGGAGTGGTGAACACTGAAGCTTTCTTT. Encoded protein: CASSLGVVNTEAFF.